This is a list of T cell receptor beta chains from one sample in a study of early T cells in non-severe SARS-CoV-2 infection. TCRdb analysed the 5' RACE reads with MiXCR anew, one entry per CDR3 protein. This table holds around 21,000 distinct CDR3 sequences, less than 4.5% found once. Material: whole blood. These receptors were obtained from an adult who was a healthcare worker with PCR-confirmed SARS-CoV-2 infection or an uninfected control (not recorded which). Each CDR3 is given with its conserved first and last residue. The order of the fields is clone size, D gene, CDR3 length, V gene, J gene, CDR3 protein, CDR3 DNA. A D gene is named only where the DNA matches it firmly. Clone size is given for some rows only: seen once, a few or many times, or a class if the clone is expanded.

many,NA,13,TRBV11-2,TRBJ2-7,CASSFPGQGAQYF,TGTGCCAGCAGCTTCCCTGGGCAGGGAGCGCAGTACTTC
many,NA,16,TRBV19,TRBJ2-7,CASSIKTGHGTYEQYF,TGTGCCAGTAGTATTAAAACGGGACACGGGACCTACGAGCAGTACTTC
NA,NA,15,TRBV5-1,TRBJ1-1,CASSRDGRGHTEAFF,TGCGCCAGCAGCAGGGATGGCAGGGGCCACACTGAAGCTTTCTTT
many,TRBD1,15,TRBV18,TRBJ1-5,CASSPRAGTEQPQHF,TGTGCCAGCTCACCGCGCGCCGGGACAGAACAGCCCCAGCATTTT
medium-sized,NA,14,TRBV5-1,TRBJ2-1,CASSLGVSYNEQFF,TGCGCCAGCAGCTTGGGCGTCAGCTACAATGAGCAGTTCTTC
few,TRBD1,18,TRBV11-2,TRBJ1-3,CASSLQLAGGSSGNTIYF,TGTGCCAGCAGCTTACAGTTAGCAGGGGGTTCCTCTGGAAACACCATATATTTT
many,NA,13,TRBV6-4,TRBJ2-2,CASSVGNTGELFF,TGTGCCAGCAGTGTCGGCAACACCGGGGAGCTGTTTTTT
few,TRBD1,15,TRBV11-2,TRBJ2-7,CASSLGNRGYYEQYF,TGTGCCAGCAGCTTAGGAAACAGGGGTTACTACGAGCAGTACTTC
few,NA,13,TRBV7-2,TRBJ2-3,CASNRGGTDTQYF,TGTGCCAGCAACCGAGGTGGGACAGATACGCAGTATTTT
medium-sized,NA,15,TRBV7-3,TRBJ2-7,CASSLIRNSSYEQYF,TGTGCCAGCAGCTTAATCCGGAATAGCTCCTACGAGCAGTACTTC
many,NA,14,TRBV7-6,TRBJ2-2,CASSLGVNTGELFF,TGTGCCAGCAGCTTAGGGGTTAACACCGGGGAGCTGTTTTTT
many,NA,13,TRBV6-5,TRBJ1-4,CASSYSTGGKLFF,TGTGCCAGCAGTTACAGCACCGGGGGAAAACTGTTTTTT
NA,NA,17,TRBV7-6,TRBJ2-1,CASSLRPPATGSDEQFF,TGTGCCAGCAGCCTCAGGCCCCCGGCGACAGGTTCGGATGAGCAGTTCTTC
many,NA,18,TRBV24-1,TRBJ2-1,CATSDTGASGGRGGEQFF,TGTGCCACCAGTGATACCGGGGCGAGTGGAGGGCGGGGAGGTGAGCAGTTCTTC
many,NA,12,TRBV10-2,TRBJ2-5,CASSHNQETQYF,TGCGCCAGCAGTCATAACCAAGAGACCCAGTACTTC
few,TRBD1,15,TRBV7-2,TRBJ2-7,CASSLAPGQGYEQYF,TGTGCCAGCAGCTTAGCCCCGGGACAGGGCTACGAGCAGTACTTC
NA,NA,20,TRBV7-6,TRBJ2-6,CASSLTGLRPFRSGANVLTF,TGTGCCAGCAGCCTTACAGGGTTAAGACCCTTTCGCTCTGGGGCCAACGTCCTGACTTTC
few,NA,17,TRBV30,TRBJ2-2,CAWKPSGRPPNTGELFF,TGTGCCTGGAAGCCCTCCGGCAGGCCACCGAACACCGGGGAGCTGTTTTTT
many,NA,17,TRBV30,TRBJ1-2,CAWIPTEGLKGYDGYTF,TGTGCCTGGATCCCAACGGAGGGGTTAAAGGGATACGATGGCTACACCTTC
NA,NA,14,TRBV7-8,TRBJ1-5,CASSLGQNNQPQHF,TGTGCCAGCAGCCTAGGACAGAATAATCAGCCCCAGCATTTT
few,NA,15,TRBV6-4,TRBJ1-2,CASSPWPAGNYGYTF,TGTGCCAGCAGCCCTTGGCCAGCTGGGAACTATGGCTACACCTTC
many,NA,17,TRBV20-1,TRBJ1-6,CSARDDSFSSYNSPLHF,TGCAGTGCTAGAGATGATAGTTTCAGCTCCTATAATTCACCCCTCCACTTT
many,NA,17,TRBV20-1,TRBJ1-2,CSARLPNRGSGSYGYTF,TGCAGTGCTAGGCTTCCCAACCGGGGCTCGGGTTCCTATGGCTACACCTTC
many,NA,13,TRBV3-1,TRBJ2-7,CASSLEGSDEQYF,TGTGCCAGCAGCCTCGAGGGGAGCGACGAGCAGTACTTC
many,TRBD2,15,TRBV5-5,TRBJ2-3,CASSALGLAADTQYF,TGTGCCAGCAGCGCCCTCGGACTAGCTGCAGATACGCAGTATTTT
many,NA,15,TRBV29-1,TRBJ1-5,CSVTTTGASNQPQHF,TGCAGCGTTACCACGACAGGTGCTAGCAATCAGCCCCAGCATTTT
many,NA,17,TRBV12-3/TRBV12-4,TRBJ2-2,CASSLELGPLNTGELFF,TGTGCCAGCAGTTTAGAGTTGGGACCCCTGAACACCGGGGAGCTGTTTTTT
medium-sized,NA,14,TRBV7-9,TRBJ1-2,CASSLGFVEYGYTF,TGTGCCAGCAGCTTAGGTTTTGTCGAGTATGGCTACACCTTC
few,TRBD2,14,TRBV12-3/TRBV12-4,TRBJ2-5,CASRSGLAQETQYF,TGTGCCAGCAGGAGTGGACTAGCCCAGGAGACCCAGTACTTC
many,TRBD1,16,TRBV7-9,TRBJ1-1,CASSFPRQGVGTEAFF,TGTGCCAGCAGCTTCCCGCGACAGGGGGTGGGCACTGAAGCTTTCTTT
medium-sized,TRBD2,20,TRBV11-2,TRBJ2-3,CASSRPRAAGGHPSTDTQYF,TGTGCCAGCAGCCGCCCCAGGGCAGCGGGGGGTCACCCTAGCACAGATACGCAGTATTTT
many,TRBD2,19,TRBV12-3/TRBV12-4,TRBJ2-5,CASSFPRLPGSGGRETQYF,TGTGCCAGCAGTTTCCCTCGGCTCCCTGGCAGCGGGGGGCGGGAGACCCAGTACTTC
medium-sized,NA,17,TRBV5-4,TRBJ1-1,CASSLRGARGPNTEAFF,TGTGCCAGCAGCTTGAGGGGGGCCAGGGGTCCAAACACTGAAGCTTTCTTT
many,NA,16,TRBV7-2,TRBJ1-4,CASSLGTTATNEKLFF,TGTGCCAGCAGCTTAGGGACAACCGCAACTAATGAAAAACTGTTTTTT
NA,NA,14,TRBV5-1,TRBJ1-6,CASSLVGAGSPLHF,TGCGCCAGCAGCTTGGTCGGGGCCGGTTCACCCCTCCACTTT
medium-sized,NA,12,TRBV30,TRBJ2-1,CAWDDLDNEQFF,TGTGCCTGGGACGACTTGGACAATGAGCAGTTCTTC
many,TRBD1,16,TRBV27,TRBJ2-3,CASSLRDRAGTDTQYF,TGTGCCAGCAGTTTACGGGACAGGGCGGGCACAGATACGCAGTATTTT
many,NA,16,TRBV10-2,TRBJ2-1,CASSETGPYSYNEQFF,TGCGCCAGCAGTGAGACGGGACCCTACTCCTACAATGAGCAGTTCTTC
NA,TRBD2,12,TRBV2,TRBJ2-7,CANSKLAGVLYF,TGTGCCAACAGTAAACTAGCGGGGGTCTTGTACTTC
few,NA,14,TRBV11-2,TRBJ1-1,CASSSQGGVTEAFF,TGTGCCAGCAGCTCACAGGGTGGAGTAACTGAAGCTTTCTTT
many,TRBD1,14,TRBV30,TRBJ1-1,CAWSVGGAGREAFF,TGTGCCTGGAGTGTAGGGGGCGCAGGGAGAGAAGCTTTCTTT